Listed below are T cell receptor beta chains from one sample, sequenced in a study of T cells in Graves' hyperthyroidism and ophthalmopathy. MiXCR, applied by TCRdb to the multiplex PCR reads, yields one record per CDR3 protein. Here the sample spans around 760,000 distinct CDR3 sequences, over 35% being singletons. The sample comprised blood. The receptor source for this set is a woman aged 40 to 50 with Graves' hyperthyroidism. Both conserved end residues are trimmed from each CDR3. A D gene is named only where the DNA matches it firmly.

J | D | V | CDR3
TRBJ1-1 | - | TRBV29-1 | SAGEGAEAF
TRBJ2-6 | TRBD1 | TRBV4-1 | ASSQFGTGPSGANVLT
TRBJ1-1 | - | TRBV7-2 | ASSLGLGKNTEAF
TRBJ1-3 | - | TRBV29-1 | SVEDHSSGNTIY
TRBJ1-6 | - | TRBV4-1 | ASSQDPARPVRNSPLH
TRBJ1-2 | - | TRBV4-3 | ASSQETGNGYT
TRBJ2-7 | - | TRBV28 | ASSLGEQY
TRBJ1-1 | - | TRBV25-1 | ASSESLTAYTEAF
TRBJ1-1 | - | TRBV6-1 | ASPKGTLNAGTEAF
TRBJ1-6 | - | TRBV6-2/TRBV6-3 | ASSYRGTPFH
TRBJ1-2 | - | TRBV4-2 | ASSQARVIGYT
TRBJ1-1 | - | TRBV19 | ASSAQPTQAEAF
TRBJ2-5 | TRBD1 | TRBV4-3 | ASSPGTVAQETQY
TRBJ2-5 | TRBD1 | TRBV29-1 | SATTGTGGETQY
TRBJ2-7 | - | TRBV7-2 | ASSLYVGAGSYEQY
TRBJ2-2 | TRBD2 | TRBV19 | ASSILAGDTGELF
TRBJ1-2 | - | TRBV14 | ASSQVDPGSPAVNYGYT
TRBJ2-2 | TRBD2 | TRBV20-1 | SAPWTSGGELF
TRBJ1-6 | - | TRBV4-1 | ASSRRQEPNSPLH
TRBJ2-7 | - | TRBV9 | ASSVGSDSYEQY
TRBJ2-7 | TRBD2 | TRBV4-3 | ASSQEGGGQGEQY
TRBJ2-1 | - | TRBV29-1 | SVDSRGEQF
TRBJ2-2 | TRBD2 | TRBV10-3 | AIRLAITGELF
TRBJ1-4 | - | TRBV5-8 | ASSNRYRTNEKLF
TRBJ1-3 | - | TRBV4-1 | ASSFTLGNTIY
TRBJ1-6 | - | TRBV4-3 | ASSQAGQLLSYNSPLH
TRBJ1-2 | TRBD1 | TRBV29-1 | SVPPGQGLDYT
TRBJ1-5 | - | TRBV2 | ASNGVLGQPQH
TRBJ2-7 | - | TRBV6-6 | ASDSGEAPYEQY
TRBJ1-3 | TRBD1 | TRBV4-1 | ASSQDGTARSGNTIY
TRBJ1-2 | - | TRBV10-3 | ASTPDTTYGYT
TRBJ2-7 | TRBD1 | TRBV28 | ASSLISTGNEQY
TRBJ2-7 | - | TRBV28 | ASSFGDTQYEQY
TRBJ1-3 | TRBD1 | TRBV2 | ASREDRGDGNTIY
TRBJ1-1 | - | TRBV6-5 | AISYGPGNTEAF
TRBJ1-2 | - | TRBV5-6 | ASSPSSTANYGYT
TRBJ2-7 | - | TRBV7-2 | ASSEAGESYEQY
TRBJ2-5 | - | TRBV4-2 | ASSQDGQPGTQY
TRBJ2-7 | - | TRBV10-3 | AISEKVDRSYEQY
TRBJ2-7 | - | TRBV28 | ASSPFARNTEQY
TRBJ1-6 | - | TRBV25-1 | ASSIPGTEYNSPLH
TRBJ2-7 | - | TRBV12-3/TRBV12-4 | ASSFLGYYEQY
TRBJ2-2 | - | TRBV7-6 | ASSLLMGNTGELF
TRBJ1-2 | - | TRBV10-2 | ASRAIGGQGYGYT
TRBJ1-5 | TRBD1 | TRBV20-1 | SASPNAGTGGQPQH
TRBJ2-2 | - | TRBV10-3 | AISDSSVRDTGELF
TRBJ2-3 | TRBD2 | TRBV7-6 | ASSFTGGYADTQY
TRBJ2-7 | TRBD1 | TRBV10-3 | AASPGTGNEQY
TRBJ1-2 | - | TRBV6-2/TRBV6-3 | ASSGLRTALNYGYT
TRBJ1-2 | - | TRBV7-9 | ASSQTGGALRYGYT
TRBJ1-1 | - | TRBV20-1 | SARQGGRGSTTEAF
TRBJ1-2 | - | TRBV6-1 | ASSEDQFSAANYGYT